Listed here are 8 T cell receptor beta chains from one sample, sequenced in a study of blood T cell repertoires in COVID-19. The repertoire was sequenced with immunoSEQ multiplex PCR; TCRdb's copy has only in-frame clones and lacks some. The data show 250,000 to 300,000 clones, with 80% to 90% seen just once and roughly 10% held by the top ten. The specimen sequenced was PBMCs or T cells enriched from blood (not recorded which). The receptors stem from a man in his forties or fifties who had recovered from COVID-19.

V is TRBV7-2 and J is TRBJ1-5; no reliable D call. Looked up from germline, CDR1 is SGHTA and CDR2 is FQGNSA. V lost 5 bases and J lost 0, with 8 bases in between. This CDR3 region has 14 residues. As DNA, the CDR3 is TGTGCCAGCAGCATGACTAGTAGCAATCAGCCCCAGCATTTT. Its translation is CASSMTSSNQPQHF.

The chain uses TRBV19 and TRBJ2-5; 7 bases match TRBD1. The CDR3 has 15 residues. V was pared by 1 base and J by 2 bases, with 4 bases of the junction left unmatched. Germline V CDR1 and CDR2: LNHDA, SQIVND (reference sequence). In DNA form, the CDR3 reads TGTGCCAGTAGTATAGTTGGGGGACAGCAAGAGACCCAGTACTTC. This gives the protein CASSIVGGQQETQYF.

This clone was counted between two and nine times. The rearrangement uses TRBV6-2 or TRBV6-3 and TRBJ2-7, with 10 bases matching TRBD2. Per germline, CDR1 MNHEY and CDR2 SVGEGT. V trimming: 0 bases; J trimming: 6 bases; junction bases outside the gene matches: 2. The CDR3 sequence is 14 residues long. The CDR3 spells CASSYSAGGSEQYF. The DNA of the CDR3 is TGTGCCAGCAGTTACTCAGCGGGAGGGTCCGAGCAGTACTTC.

Turning to this clone: Other DNA sequences in this specimen translate into the identical CDR3. The chain has TRBV10-3 and TRBJ2-1, with 13 bases lining up with TRBD2. The germline V gene has CDR1 ENHRY and CDR2 SYGVKD. V lost 2 bases to trimming and J lost 7 bases; unmatched junction nucleotides: 2. The CDR3 extends over 15 amino acids. Here the CDR3 reads CAISEGLAGDNEQFF. The DNA for the CDR3 is TGTGCCATCAGTGAGGGACTAGCGGGAGATAATGAGCAGTTCTTC.

V and J are TRBV14 and TRBJ2-5, with 13 bases lining up with TRBD2. The V gene end was trimmed by 2 bases and the J gene end by 5 bases; junction bases not matched to a gene: 11. This CDR3 contains 18 residues. In germline, CDR1 is SGHDN, CDR2 FVKESK. CDR3 sequence (DNA): TGTGCCAGCAGCCAACTGGGACTAGCGGGAAGGGGGGCGGAGACCCAGTACTTC. Its translation is CASSQLGLAGRGAETQYF.

J is TRBJ1-3 and V is TRBV5-4, with a weak D call TRBD1 (5 bases). Germline assignment: CDR1 SGHNT and CDR2 YYREEE (reference sequence). CDR3 length: 16 residues. Trimming stripped 4 bases from V and 0 bases from J, with 14 bases between. Written as DNA, the CDR3 is TGTGCCAGCAGCACCGAAGGACAAATCTCTGGAAACACCATATATTTT. Translated: CASSTEGQISGNTIYF.

The chain carries TRBV12-5 and TRBJ1-5; perhaps TRBD1 as D (6 bases). The CDR3 loop spans 14 amino acids. The germline CDR1 and CDR2 sequences are LGHNT and FRNRAP. V lost 5 bases, J lost 3 bases, and 11 bases lay in between. CDR3: CASGRDRNNQPQHF. DNA of the CDR3: TGTGCTAGTGGTCGAGACAGGAACAATCAGCCCCAGCATTTT.

The chain recombines TRBV19 with TRBJ2-1, with 7 bases identical to TRBD2. With 4 bases clipped from V and 4 bases from J, the junction kept 7 bases outside the gene matches. This CDR3 has 15 residues. Germline values: CDR1 LNHDA, CDR2 SQIVND (reference sequence). The CDR3 here is CASSTGGTGYNEQFF. As DNA, the CDR3 is TGTGCCAGTAGTACCGGGGGGACGGGTTACAATGAGCAGTTCTTC.